The present TCR beta chain was sequenced within a study of shared clonotypes between healthy human individuals. The wider study: The plates for each donor numbered three CD4 naive, three CD4 memory, two CD8 naive and one CD8 memory.

As defined, naive CD8 cells were CD45RO-negative and positively selected for CCR7, with terminally differentiated effector memory CD45RA+ cells excluded. Replicate PCRs from sorted subsets contained 200 ng DNA, which is some 32,000 T cell genomes. Sequencing used immunoSEQ multiplex PCR; TCRdb keeps in-frame clones, though not all of them. This sample has around 2.1 million clones, with 90% to 95% found just once. The CDR3 totals 15 residues. CDR1 and CDR2 (germline): LNHDA, SQIVND (reference sequence). Trimming cost V 5 bases and J 0 bases, with 13 bases left between them. The TCR comes from a man aged 18 to 30 in good health. Some clones in this sample may be carry-over from other donors' samples. The chain has TRBV19 and TRBJ1-1; no definite D call. The sequenced sample was naive CD8+ T cells from PBMCs. CDR3 in amino acids: CASSPRTELNTEAFF. The CDR3 DNA is TGTGCCAGTAGTCCGCGGACGGAATTGAACACTGAAGCTTTCTTT.